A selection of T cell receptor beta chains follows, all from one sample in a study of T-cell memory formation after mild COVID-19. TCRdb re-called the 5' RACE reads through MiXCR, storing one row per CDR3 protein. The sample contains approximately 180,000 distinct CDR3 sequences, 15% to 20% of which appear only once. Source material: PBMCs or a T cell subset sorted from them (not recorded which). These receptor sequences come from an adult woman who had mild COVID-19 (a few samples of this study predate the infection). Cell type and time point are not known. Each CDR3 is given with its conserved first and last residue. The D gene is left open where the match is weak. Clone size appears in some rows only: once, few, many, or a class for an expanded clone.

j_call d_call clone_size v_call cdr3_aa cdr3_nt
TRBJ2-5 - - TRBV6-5 CASMRGGTQYF TGTGCCAGCATGCGAGGGGGGACCCAGTACTTC
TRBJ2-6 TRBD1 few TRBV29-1 CSVRPGTGHTGANVLTF TGCAGCGTTCGACCCGGGACAGGGCATACCGGGGCCAACGTCCTGACTTTC
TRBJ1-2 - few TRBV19 CASSIQGNYGYTF TGTGCCAGTAGTATACAGGGGAACTATGGCTACACCTTC
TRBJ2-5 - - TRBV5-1 CASSTGAETQYF TGCGCCAGCAGCACGGGGGCCGAGACCCAGTACTTC
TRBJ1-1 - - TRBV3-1 CASSQQSGGNTEAFF TGTGCCAGCAGCCAACAGTCCGGCGGGAACACTGAAGCTTTCTTT
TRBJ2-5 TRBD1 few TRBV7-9 CASSRGQGGLKETQYF TGTGCCAGCAGCCGCGGACAGGGAGGCCTCAAAGAGACCCAGTACTTC
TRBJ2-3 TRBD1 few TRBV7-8 CATTPTGENTDTQYF TGTGCCACCACACCCACAGGGGAGAACACAGATACGCAGTATTTT
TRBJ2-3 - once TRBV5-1 CASRYMMDTQYF TGCGCCAGCAGATATATGATGGATACGCAGTATTTT
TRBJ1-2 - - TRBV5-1 CASSQNWGANYGYTF TGCGCCAGCAGCCAAAATTGGGGGGCGAACTATGGCTACACCTTC
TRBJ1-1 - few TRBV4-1 CASSQPRRGSLNTEAFF TGCGCCAGCAGCCAACCGAGGCGGGGATCGCTGAACACTGAAGCTTTCTTT
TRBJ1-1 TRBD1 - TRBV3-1 CASSQEDRDPEAFF TGTGCCAGCAGCCAAGAGGACAGGGACCCTGAAGCTTTCTTT
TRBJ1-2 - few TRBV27 CASSMVSGIYYGYTF TGTGCCAGCAGTATGGTTTCGGGCATATACTATGGCTACACCTTC
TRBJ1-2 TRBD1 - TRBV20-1 CSASGDRDGYTF TGCAGTGCTAGCGGGGACAGGGATGGCTACACCTTC
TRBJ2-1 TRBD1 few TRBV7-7 CASSSSGQGKQFF TGTGCCAGCAGCTCATCGGGACAGGGAAAGCAGTTCTTC